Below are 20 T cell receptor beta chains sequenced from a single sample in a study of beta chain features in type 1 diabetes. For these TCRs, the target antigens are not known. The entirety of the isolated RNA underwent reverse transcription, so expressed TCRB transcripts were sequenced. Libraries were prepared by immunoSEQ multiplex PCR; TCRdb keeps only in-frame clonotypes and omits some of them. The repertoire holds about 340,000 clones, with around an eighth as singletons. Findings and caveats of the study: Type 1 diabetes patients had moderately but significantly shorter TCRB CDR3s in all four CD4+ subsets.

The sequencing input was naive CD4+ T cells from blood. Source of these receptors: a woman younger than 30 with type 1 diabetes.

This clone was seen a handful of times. The CDR3 reads CASSLDRNQPQHF. In DNA form, the CDR3 reads TGTGCCAGCAGCTTGGACAGAAATCAGCCCCAGCATTTT. The rearrangement joins TRBV5-4 to TRBJ1-5; D unresolved. V lost 0 bases and J 4 bases, leaving 5 bases between the germline ends. This CDR3 contains 13 residues. CDR1 and CDR2 (germline): SGHNT, YYREEE (reference sequence).

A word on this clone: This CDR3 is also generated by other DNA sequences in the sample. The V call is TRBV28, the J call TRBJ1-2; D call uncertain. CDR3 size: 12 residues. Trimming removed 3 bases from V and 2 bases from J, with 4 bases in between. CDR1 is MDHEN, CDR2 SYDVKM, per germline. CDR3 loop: CASSLSNYGYTF. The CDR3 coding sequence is TGTGCCAGCAGTTTGTCGAACTATGGCTACACCTTC.

CDR3 DNA sequence: TGTGCCAGTAGTAGCTTTAGCGGTTGGGAGACCCAGTACTTC. Amino acid sequence: CASSSFSGWETQYF. The rearrangement uses TRBV19 and TRBJ2-5; possible D gene TRBD2, 6 bases. Trimming shortened V by 4 bases and J by 5 bases, and 14 bases separated the two germline ends. The CDR3 extends over 14 amino acids. From germline, CDR1 is LNHDA and CDR2 SQIVND (reference sequence).

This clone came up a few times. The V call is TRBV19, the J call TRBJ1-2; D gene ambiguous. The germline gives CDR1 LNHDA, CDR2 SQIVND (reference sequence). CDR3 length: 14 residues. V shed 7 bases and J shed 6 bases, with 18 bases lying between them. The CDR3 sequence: CASNENTGSHGYTF. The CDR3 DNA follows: TGTGCCAGTAACGAAAATACGGGTTCACATGGCTACACCTTC.

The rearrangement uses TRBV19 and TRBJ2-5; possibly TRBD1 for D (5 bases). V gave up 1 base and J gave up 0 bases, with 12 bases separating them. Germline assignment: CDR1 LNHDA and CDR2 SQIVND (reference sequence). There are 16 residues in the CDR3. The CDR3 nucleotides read TGTGCCAGTAGTATAGGGACCACAGGTCACCAAGAGACCCAGTACTTC. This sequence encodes CASSIGTTGHQETQYF. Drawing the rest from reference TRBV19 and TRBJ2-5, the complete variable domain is DGGITQSPKYLFRKEGQNVTLSCEQNLNHDAMYWYRQDPGQGLRLIYYSQIVNDFQKGDIAEGYSVSREKKESFPLTVTSAQKNPTAFYLCASSIGTTGHQETQYFGPGTRLLVL.

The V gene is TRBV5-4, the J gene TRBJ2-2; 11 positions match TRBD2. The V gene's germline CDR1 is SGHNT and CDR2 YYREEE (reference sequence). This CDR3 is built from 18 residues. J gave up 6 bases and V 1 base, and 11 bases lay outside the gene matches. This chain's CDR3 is CASSLPALAGGTAGELFF. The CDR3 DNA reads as TGTGCCAGCAGCTTGCCCGCTCTAGCGGGAGGTACGGCCGGGGAGCTGTTTTTT. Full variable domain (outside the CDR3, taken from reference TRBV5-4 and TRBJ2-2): ETGVTQSPTHLIKTRGQQVTLRCSSQSGHNTVSWYQQALGQGPQFIFQYYREEENGRGNFPPRFSGLQFPNYSSELNVNALELDDSALYLCASSLPALAGGTAGELFFGEGSRLTVL.

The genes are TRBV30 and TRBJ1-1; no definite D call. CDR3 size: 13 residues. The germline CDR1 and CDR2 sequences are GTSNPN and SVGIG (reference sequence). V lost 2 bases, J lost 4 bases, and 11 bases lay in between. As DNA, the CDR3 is TGTGCCTGGAGTACCGGGAGGAGCACTGAAGCTTTCTTT. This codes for CAWSTGRSTEAFF.

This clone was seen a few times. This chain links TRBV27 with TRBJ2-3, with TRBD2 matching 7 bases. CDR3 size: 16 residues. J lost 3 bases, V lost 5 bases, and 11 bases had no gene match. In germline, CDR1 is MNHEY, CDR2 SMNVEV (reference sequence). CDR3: CASSVARGLPTDTQYF. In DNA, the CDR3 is TGTGCCAGCAGTGTAGCCCGGGGACTACCGACAGATACGCAGTATTTT.

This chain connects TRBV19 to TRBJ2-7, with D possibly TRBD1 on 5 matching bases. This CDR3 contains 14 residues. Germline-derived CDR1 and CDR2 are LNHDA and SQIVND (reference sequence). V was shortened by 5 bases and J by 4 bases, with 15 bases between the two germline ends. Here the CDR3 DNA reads TGTGCCAGTAGTGTTTCAAGGCCAGGGTACGAGCAGTACGTC. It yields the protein CASSVSRPGYEQYV.

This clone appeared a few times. The DNA for the CDR3 is TGTGCCAGCAGCTCCGACAGTCCTAACTATGGCTACACCTTC. Its protein product is CASSSDSPNYGYTF. The chain couples TRBV2 to TRBJ1-2; tentative D call: TRBD1 (5 bases). This CDR3 spans 14 amino acids. Per germline, CDR1 SNHLY and CDR2 FYNNEI. Trimming removed 6 bases at V and 0 bases at J, with 11 bases between.

The CDR3, as DNA: TGTGCCAGCAGCTCAGGGACAGGGGATCAGGGTGAAAAACTGTTTTTT. This codes for CASSSGTGDQGEKLFF. The chain uses TRBV7-9 and TRBJ1-4; 10 bases are shared with TRBD1. Unmatched junction bases numbered 9, after V lost 4 bases and J lost 7 bases. The germline V gene has CDR1 SEHNR and CDR2 FQNEAQ (reference sequence). The CDR3 runs 16 residues.

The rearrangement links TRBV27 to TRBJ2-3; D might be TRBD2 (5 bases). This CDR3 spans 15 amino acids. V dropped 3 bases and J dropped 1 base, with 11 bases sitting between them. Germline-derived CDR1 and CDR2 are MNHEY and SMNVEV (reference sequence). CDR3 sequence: CASSFEWGGTDTQYF. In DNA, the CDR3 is TGTGCCAGCAGTTTCGAGTGGGGAGGCACAGATACGCAGTATTTT.

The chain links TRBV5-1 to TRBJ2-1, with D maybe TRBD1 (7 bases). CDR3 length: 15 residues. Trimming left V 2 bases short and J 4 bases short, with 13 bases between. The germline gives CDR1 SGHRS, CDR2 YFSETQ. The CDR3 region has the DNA TGCGCCAGCAGCTTCAGGGGGGAGAGTTACAATGAGCAGTTCTTC. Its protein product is CASSFRGESYNEQFF.

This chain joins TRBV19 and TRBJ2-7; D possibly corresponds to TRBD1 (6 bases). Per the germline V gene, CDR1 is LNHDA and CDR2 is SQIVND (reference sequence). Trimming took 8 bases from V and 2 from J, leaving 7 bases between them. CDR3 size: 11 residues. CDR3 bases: TGTGCCAGTCGGGACACCTACGAGCAGTACTTC. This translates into CASRDTYEQYF.

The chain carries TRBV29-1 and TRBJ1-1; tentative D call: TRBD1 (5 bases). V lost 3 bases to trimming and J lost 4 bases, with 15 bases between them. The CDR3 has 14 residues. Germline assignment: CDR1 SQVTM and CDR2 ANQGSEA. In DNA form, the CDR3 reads TGCAGCGTTGAGCGCAGGGTCGGTGTCACTGAAGCTTTCTTT. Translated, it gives CSVERRVGVTEAFF. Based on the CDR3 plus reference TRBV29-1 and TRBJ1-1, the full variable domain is SAVISQKPSRDICQRGTSLTIQCQVDSQVTMMFWYRQQPGQSLTLIATANQGSEATYESGFVIDKFPISRPNLTFSTLTVSNMSPEDSSIYLCSVERRVGVTEAFFGQGTRLTVV.

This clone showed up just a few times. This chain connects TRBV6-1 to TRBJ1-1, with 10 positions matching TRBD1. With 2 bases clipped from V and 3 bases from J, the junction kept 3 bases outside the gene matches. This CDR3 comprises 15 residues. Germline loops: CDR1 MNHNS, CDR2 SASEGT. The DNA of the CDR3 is TGTGCCAGCAGTGAACCGGGACAGGGGTACACTGAAGCTTTCTTT. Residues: CASSEPGQGYTEAFF.

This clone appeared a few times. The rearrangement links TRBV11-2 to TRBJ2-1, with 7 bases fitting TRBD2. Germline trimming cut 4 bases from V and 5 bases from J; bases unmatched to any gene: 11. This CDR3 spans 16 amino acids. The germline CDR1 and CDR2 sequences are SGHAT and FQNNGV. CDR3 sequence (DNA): TGTGCCAGCAGCTACCGGCGGGAGAGAAACCACAATGAGCAGTTCTTC. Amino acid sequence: CASSYRRERNHNEQFF.

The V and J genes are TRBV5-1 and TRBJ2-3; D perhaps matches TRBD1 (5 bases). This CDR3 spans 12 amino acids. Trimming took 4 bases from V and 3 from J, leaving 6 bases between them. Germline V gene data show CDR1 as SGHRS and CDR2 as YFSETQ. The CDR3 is CASSRGTDTQYF. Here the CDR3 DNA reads TGCGCCAGCAGCAGGGGAACAGATACGCAGTATTTT.

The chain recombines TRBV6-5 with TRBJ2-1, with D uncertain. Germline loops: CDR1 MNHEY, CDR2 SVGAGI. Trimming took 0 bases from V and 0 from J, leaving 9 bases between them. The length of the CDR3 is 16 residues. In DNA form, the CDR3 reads TGTGCCAGCAGTTACTCCCCCAAGAGCTCCTACAATGAGCAGTTCTTC. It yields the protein CASSYSPKSSYNEQFF.

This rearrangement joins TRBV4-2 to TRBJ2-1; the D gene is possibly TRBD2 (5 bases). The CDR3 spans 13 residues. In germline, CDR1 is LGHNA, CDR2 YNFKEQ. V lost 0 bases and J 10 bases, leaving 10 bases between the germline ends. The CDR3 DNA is TGTGCCAGCAGCCAAGATCTAGCAGGAGAGCAGTTCTTC. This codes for CASSQDLAGEQFF.